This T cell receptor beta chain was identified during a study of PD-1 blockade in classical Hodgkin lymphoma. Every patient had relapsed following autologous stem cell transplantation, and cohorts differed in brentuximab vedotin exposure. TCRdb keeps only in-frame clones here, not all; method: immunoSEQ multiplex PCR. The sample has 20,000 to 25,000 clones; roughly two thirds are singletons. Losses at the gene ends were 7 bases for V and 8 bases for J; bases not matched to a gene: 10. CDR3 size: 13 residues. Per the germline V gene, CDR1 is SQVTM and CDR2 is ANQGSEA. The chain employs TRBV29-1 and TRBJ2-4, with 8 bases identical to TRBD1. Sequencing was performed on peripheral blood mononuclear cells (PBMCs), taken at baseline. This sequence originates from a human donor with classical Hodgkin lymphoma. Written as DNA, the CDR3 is TGCAGCGCAATCAGGGGGCCCAGGGACATTCAGTACTTC. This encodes CSAIRGPRDIQYF.